This entry concerns a single TCR beta chain. Time point here: healthy volunteer bleed at 2 weeks. Total RNA was isolated from unfractionated whole blood. Germline loops: CDR1 LGHDT, CDR2 YNNKEL (reference sequence). CDR3 length equals 16 residues. Trimming took off 0 bases at V and 0 bases at J, with 10 bases between the two ends. This specimen comes from a study of human T cells and chemical hapten exposure. The library attached unique molecular identifiers to individual cDNA molecules. TCRdb ran MiXCR on the RACE reads and lists one entry per CDR3 protein. The data contain under 95,000 distinct CDR3 sequences, 8.5% to 9% of them seen just once; the ten biggest clones take up 2.5% to 3%.

The receptor was derived from a female donor in good health. Some clones in this sample may be carry-over from other donors' samples. Sequencing was done on a sample of whole blood. V gene TRBV3-1 combines with J gene TRBJ2-3; a possible D gene is TRBD2 (6 bases). In DNA form, the CDR3 reads TGTGCCAGCAGCCAAGACTGGACTATCAGCACAGATACGCAGTATTTT. It translates to CASSQDWTISTDTQYF.